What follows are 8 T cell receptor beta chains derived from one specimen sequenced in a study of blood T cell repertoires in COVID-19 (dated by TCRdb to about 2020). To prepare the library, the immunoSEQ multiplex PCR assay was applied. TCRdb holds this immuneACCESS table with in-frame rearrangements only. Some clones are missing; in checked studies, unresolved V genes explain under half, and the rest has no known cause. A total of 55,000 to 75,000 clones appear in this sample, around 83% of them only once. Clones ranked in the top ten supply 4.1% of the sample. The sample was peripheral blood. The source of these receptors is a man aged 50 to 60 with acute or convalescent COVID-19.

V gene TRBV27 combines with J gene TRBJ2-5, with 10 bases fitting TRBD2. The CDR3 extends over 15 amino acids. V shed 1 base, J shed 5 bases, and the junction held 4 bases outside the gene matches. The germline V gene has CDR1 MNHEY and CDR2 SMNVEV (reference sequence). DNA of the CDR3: TGTGCCAGCAGTTTATTTCTAGCGGGAGTGGAGACCCAGTACTTC. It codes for CASSLFLAGVETQYF.

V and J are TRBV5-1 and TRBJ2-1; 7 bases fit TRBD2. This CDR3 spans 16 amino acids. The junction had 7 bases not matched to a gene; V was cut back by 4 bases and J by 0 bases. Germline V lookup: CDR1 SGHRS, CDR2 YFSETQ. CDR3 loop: CASSLLGTTSYNEQFF. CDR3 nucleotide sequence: TGCGCCAGCAGCCTGCTTGGGACTACCTCCTACAATGAGCAGTTCTTC.

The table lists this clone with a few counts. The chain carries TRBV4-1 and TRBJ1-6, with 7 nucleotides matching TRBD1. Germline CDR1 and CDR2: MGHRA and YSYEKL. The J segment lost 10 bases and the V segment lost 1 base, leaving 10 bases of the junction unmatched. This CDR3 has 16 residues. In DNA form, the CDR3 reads TGCGCCAGCAGCCAAGTTTCCACAGGGGTAGGGTCACCCCTCCACTTT. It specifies CASSQVSTGVGSPLHF.

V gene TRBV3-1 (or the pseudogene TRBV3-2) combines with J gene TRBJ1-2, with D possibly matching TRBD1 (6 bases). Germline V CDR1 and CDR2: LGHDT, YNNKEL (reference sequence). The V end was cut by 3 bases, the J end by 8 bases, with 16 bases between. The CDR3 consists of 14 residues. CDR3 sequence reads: CASSHDDRTRGYTF. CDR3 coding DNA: TGTGCCAGCAGCCATGACGACAGGACCCGAGGCTACACCTTC.

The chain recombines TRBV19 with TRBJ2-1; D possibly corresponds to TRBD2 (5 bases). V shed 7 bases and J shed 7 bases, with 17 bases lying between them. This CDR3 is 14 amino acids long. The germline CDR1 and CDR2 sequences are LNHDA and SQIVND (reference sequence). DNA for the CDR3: TGTGCCAGTATCACGGGATCTCCTCGGAATGAGCAGTTCTTC. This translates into CASITGSPRNEQFF.

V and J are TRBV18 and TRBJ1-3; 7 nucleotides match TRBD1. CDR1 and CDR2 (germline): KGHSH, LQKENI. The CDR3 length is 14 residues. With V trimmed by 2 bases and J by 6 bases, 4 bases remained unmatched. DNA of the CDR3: TGTGCCAGCTCACCAGGAGGGGGCTTAAACACCATATATTTT. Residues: CASSPGGGLNTIYF.

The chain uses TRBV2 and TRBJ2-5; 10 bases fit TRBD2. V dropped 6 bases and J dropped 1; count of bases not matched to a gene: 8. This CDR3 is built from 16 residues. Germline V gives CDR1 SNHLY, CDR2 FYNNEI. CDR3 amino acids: CASSLLLAGAQETQYF. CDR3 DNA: TGTGCCAGCAGCCTGCTTCTAGCGGGGGCCCAAGAGACCCAGTACTTC.

The CDR3 sequence: CAWSTGQPQETQYF. In DNA form, the CDR3 reads TGTGCCTGGAGTACGGGACAGCCCCAAGAGACCCAGTACTTC. This chain joins TRBV30 and TRBJ2-5; 7 bases match TRBD1. With 2 bases clipped from V and 1 base from J, the junction kept 4 bases outside the gene matches. This CDR3 has 14 amino acids. Germline CDR1 and CDR2: GTSNPN and SVGIG (reference sequence).